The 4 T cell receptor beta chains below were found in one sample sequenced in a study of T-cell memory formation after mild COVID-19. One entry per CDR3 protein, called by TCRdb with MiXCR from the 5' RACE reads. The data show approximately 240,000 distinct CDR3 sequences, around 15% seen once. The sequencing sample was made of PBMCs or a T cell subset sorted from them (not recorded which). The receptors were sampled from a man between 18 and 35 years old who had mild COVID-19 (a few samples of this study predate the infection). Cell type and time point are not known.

CDR3 sequence (DNA): TGTGCCAGCAGTCGAGGGGAATATTACGAGCAGTACGTC. It codes for CASSRGEYYEQYV. The gene calls are TRBV6-6 and TRBJ2-7; D is tentatively TRBD1 or TRBD2 (5 bases each). The CDR3 has 13 residues. CDR1 and CDR2 (germline): MNHNY, SVGAGI (reference sequence). With 5 bases removed from V and 4 bases from J, the gap between germline ends came to 12 bases.

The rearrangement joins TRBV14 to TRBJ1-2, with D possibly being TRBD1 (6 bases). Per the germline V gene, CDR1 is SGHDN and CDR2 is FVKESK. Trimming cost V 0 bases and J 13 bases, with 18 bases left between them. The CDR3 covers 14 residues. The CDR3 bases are TGTGCCAGCAGCCAAGAAAAGGGCAGGGGAAGTTCCACCTTC. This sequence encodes CASSQEKGRGSSTF.

The CDR3 DNA sequence: TGTGCCAGCAGTTTAGACAGGGGACCCTACAATGAGCAGTTCTTC. Amino acid sequence: CASSLDRGPYNEQFF. The V gene is TRBV12-3 or TRBV12-4, the J gene TRBJ2-1, with TRBD1 matching over 7 bases. V was clipped by 1 base and J by 2 bases; unmatched bases: 2. This CDR3 is built from 15 residues.

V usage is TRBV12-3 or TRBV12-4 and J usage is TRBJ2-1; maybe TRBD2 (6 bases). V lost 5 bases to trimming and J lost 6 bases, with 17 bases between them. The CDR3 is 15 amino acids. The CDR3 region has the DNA TGTGCCAGCAGTGTTGCGGGGTCTTTTAGCAATGAGCAGTTCTTC. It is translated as CASSVAGSFSNEQFF.